This T cell receptor beta chain was identified in a study of cytomegalovirus exposure and HLA in healthy donors. With respect to this clone: Its antigen is currently unknown.

The PCR ran on 60 Vbeta and 13 Jbeta primers. Repertoires were generated with immunoSEQ multiplex PCR, while TCRdb's copy carries only in-frame clones and drops some. Of 100,000 to 150,000 clones in the sample, over 70% were seen once. Looked up from germline, CDR1 is MNHEY and CDR2 is SVGAGI. There are 16 residues in the CDR3. Trimming removed 0 bases from V and 7 bases from J, with 17 bases in between. The study, taken as a whole, reports: What a later analysis showed was that several of the most significant clusters appeared linked to common viral pathogens. Previously analyzed data showed that most TCR beta V segments were productive at a frequency of about 90% or about 30%. Later analysis reportedly placed an Asian-associated ancestry cluster below the roughly 680-donor mean in N-insertions.

The clonotype originates from a female donor in good health and CMV-seronegative. The sequenced material came from PBMCs. The chain uses TRBV6-5 and TRBJ2-3, with a possible D match to TRBD2 (6 bases). As DNA, the CDR3 is TGTGCCAGCAGTTACTCGATGGGGGGTTCTGGATATACGCAGTATTTT. It is translated as CASSYSMGGSGYTQYF.